A selection of T cell receptor beta chains follows, all from one sample in a study of CD8 T cells in ankylosing spondylitis. TCRdb re-called the 5' RACE reads with MiXCR, one entry per CDR3 protein. The repertoire consists of 700,000 or so distinct CDR3 sequences, with 15% to 20% occurring once and the leading ten covering around 19%. The sample was blood, either unsorted or a sorted T cell fraction (not recorded which). Every receptor here comes from a male donor with ankylosing spondylitis. Both conserved end residues are part of each CDR3. Each record gives: CDR3 DNA, CDR3 protein, D gene, J gene, clone size, V gene. The D gene is left open where the match is weak. Expanded clones are given a class, and other clones once, few, many or no size at all.

CDR3 DNA: TGCAGCGTTGAGAAGACAGGGGTCCCAGCTAACTATGGCTACACCTTC; CDR3 protein: CSVEKTGVPANYGYTF; D gene: TRBD1; J gene: TRBJ1-2; clone size: -; V gene: TRBV29-1
CDR3 DNA: TGTGCCAGCAGTACACGAATCCCGGGATACAATGAGCAGTTCTTC; CDR3 protein: CASSTRIPGYNEQFF; D gene: -; J gene: TRBJ2-1; clone size: -; V gene: TRBV6-5
CDR3 DNA: TGTGCCAGCAGCTTGTCCTTAGTGGGGAGTGAGCAGTACTTC; CDR3 protein: CASSLSLVGSEQYF; D gene: -; J gene: TRBJ2-7; clone size: -; V gene: TRBV7-9
CDR3 DNA: TGTGCCAGCAGTTTCTCTCCGGCAGCGTACAATGAGCAGTTCTTC; CDR3 protein: CASSFSPAAYNEQFF; D gene: -; J gene: TRBJ2-1; clone size: few; V gene: TRBV12-3/TRBV12-4
CDR3 DNA: TGTGCCAGCAGCCCCCGGGACGCCCAGGGGCAGTTCTTC; CDR3 protein: CASSPRDAQGQFF; D gene: -; J gene: TRBJ2-1; clone size: few; V gene: TRBV3-1
CDR3 DNA: TGTGCCAGCAGCCACGGTAGCCTTCCCGGGTATTTT; CDR3 protein: CASSHGSLPGYF; D gene: -; J gene: TRBJ2-3; clone size: few; V gene: TRBV3-1
CDR3 DNA: TGTGCCAGCAGCCATGAAGCTAGCGGAACAATCTACGAGCAGTACTTC; CDR3 protein: CASSHEASGTIYEQYF; D gene: TRBD2; J gene: TRBJ2-7; clone size: few; V gene: TRBV14
CDR3 DNA: TGTGCCAGCAGCTTGTATAGGGGGCTTCCCTCCTACGAGCAGTACTTC; CDR3 protein: CASSLYRGLPSYEQYF; D gene: TRBD1; J gene: TRBJ2-7; clone size: few; V gene: TRBV5-6
CDR3 DNA: TGCGCCAGCAGCCAACAGTTCGGGGGTGGGGCCGGGGAGCTGTTTTTT; CDR3 protein: CASSQQFGGGAGELFF; D gene: -; J gene: TRBJ2-2; clone size: -; V gene: TRBV4-1
CDR3 DNA: TGTGCCAGCAGTTACTCCCGGACATCAGTTCGAGGCTACACCTTC; CDR3 protein: CASSYSRTSVRGYTF; D gene: -; J gene: TRBJ1-2; clone size: few; V gene: TRBV6-5
CDR3 DNA: TGTGCCAGCAGTTTAATGGGGGCACCCCTCCACTTT; CDR3 protein: CASSLMGAPLHF; D gene: -; J gene: TRBJ1-6; clone size: few; V gene: TRBV28
CDR3 DNA: TGCAGTGCTAGTTTGGGCGGTTGGAGCTCCTACAATGAGCAGTTCTTC; CDR3 protein: CSASLGGWSSYNEQFF; D gene: -; J gene: TRBJ2-1; clone size: few; V gene: TRBV20-1
CDR3 DNA: TGCGCCAGCAGGGCCCCCACCTACAATGAGCAGTTCTTC; CDR3 protein: CASRAPTYNEQFF; D gene: -; J gene: TRBJ2-1; clone size: -; V gene: TRBV10-2
CDR3 DNA: TGTGCCAGCAGTTTAGGCGGGGACAGGGGGTACGAGCAGTTCTTC; CDR3 protein: CASSLGGDRGYEQFF; D gene: TRBD1; J gene: TRBJ2-1; clone size: few; V gene: TRBV12-3/TRBV12-4
CDR3 DNA: TGTGCCAGCAGCCCCCCGACTAGCGGGAGGGGACCGCATGAGCAGTTCTTC; CDR3 protein: CASSPPTSGRGPHEQFF; D gene: TRBD2; J gene: TRBJ2-1; clone size: few; V gene: TRBV7-9
CDR3 DNA: TGTGCCAGCAGCCCTGACTCAGGGCCTTACGAGCAGTACTTC; CDR3 protein: CASSPDSGPYEQYF; D gene: -; J gene: TRBJ2-7; clone size: -; V gene: TRBV3-1
CDR3 DNA: TGTGCCAGCAGCGTAGACCAGGGAGGGACCCAGTACTTC; CDR3 protein: CASSVDQGGTQYF; D gene: -; J gene: TRBJ2-5; clone size: few; V gene: TRBV9
CDR3 DNA: TGTGCCAGAACGGGGGGAAACAATGAGCAGTTCTTC; CDR3 protein: CARTGGNNEQFF; D gene: TRBD2; J gene: TRBJ2-1; clone size: -; V gene: TRBV27
CDR3 DNA: TGCAGTGCTAGAGATGGGAGGACAGAGCTTTCCTACGAGCAGTACTTC; CDR3 protein: CSARDGRTELSYEQYF; D gene: -; J gene: TRBJ2-7; clone size: -; V gene: TRBV20-1
CDR3 DNA: TGTGCCAGCAGGGTACAGGGGGCCGAGGCCAACGAGCAGTACTTC; CDR3 protein: CASRVQGAEANEQYF; D gene: TRBD1; J gene: TRBJ2-7; clone size: few; V gene: TRBV7-9
CDR3 DNA: TGTGCCAGCAGCCACAACCGGGAATTCGCCTACGAGCAGTACTTC; CDR3 protein: CASSHNREFAYEQYF; D gene: -; J gene: TRBJ2-7; clone size: few; V gene: TRBV7-4
CDR3 DNA: TGTGCCAGCAGTTCCCTACTCGATGGGGCGATGGGGACCGGGGAGCTGTTTTTT; CDR3 protein: CASSSLLDGAMGTGELFF; D gene: -; J gene: TRBJ2-2; clone size: -; V gene: TRBV28
CDR3 DNA: TGTGCCAGCAGCGTCCGGGAGTCAACTAATGAAAAACTGTTTTTT; CDR3 protein: CASSVRESTNEKLFF; D gene: -; J gene: TRBJ1-4; clone size: few; V gene: TRBV9
CDR3 DNA: TGTGCCAGCAGCTTGGAATGGAATTACGAGCAGTACTTC; CDR3 protein: CASSLEWNYEQYF; D gene: -; J gene: TRBJ2-7; clone size: few; V gene: TRBV5-6
CDR3 DNA: TGTGCCAGCAGTGGACCCGGGACGGGGGGTTACACCATATATTTT; CDR3 protein: CASSGPGTGGYTIYF; D gene: -; J gene: TRBJ1-3; clone size: -; V gene: TRBV6-1
CDR3 DNA: TGTGCCAGCAGCTTAGAACTAGCGGGGCAGCAGGGCACAGATACGCAGTATTTT; CDR3 protein: CASSLELAGQQGTDTQYF; D gene: TRBD2; J gene: TRBJ2-3; clone size: few; V gene: TRBV11-2
CDR3 DNA: TGTGCCAGCAGCCCGACGGGACAGCTGAACACTGAAGCTTTCTTT; CDR3 protein: CASSPTGQLNTEAFF; D gene: TRBD1; J gene: TRBJ1-1; clone size: -; V gene: TRBV7-3
CDR3 DNA: TGCGCCAGCAGCTTGGCCCTAGTCTTCCCGGCGGACGAGCAGTACTTC; CDR3 protein: CASSLALVFPADEQYF; D gene: -; J gene: TRBJ2-7; clone size: -; V gene: TRBV5-1
CDR3 DNA: TGCGCCAGCAGCCAAGTGAGAATGGGGGCAGGTACAGATACGCAGTATTTT; CDR3 protein: CASSQVRMGAGTDTQYF; D gene: -; J gene: TRBJ2-3; clone size: -; V gene: TRBV4-1
CDR3 DNA: TGTGCCAGCAGCACACTGCCTAATGAGCAGTTCTTC; CDR3 protein: CASSTLPNEQFF; D gene: -; J gene: TRBJ2-1; clone size: -; V gene: TRBV7-9
CDR3 DNA: TGTGCCAGCAGACAGGGGGCGCGGCCTGAAGCTTTCTTT; CDR3 protein: CASRQGARPEAFF; D gene: TRBD1; J gene: TRBJ1-1; clone size: many; V gene: TRBV12-3/TRBV12-4
CDR3 DNA: TGTGCCAGCAGCTTTGAGCGGAGCACAGATACGCAGTATTTT; CDR3 protein: CASSFERSTDTQYF; D gene: -; J gene: TRBJ2-3; clone size: -; V gene: TRBV13
CDR3 DNA: TGTGCCTGGAAACTATTACCAGGGTTTGGGCCCTACGAGCAGTACTTC; CDR3 protein: CAWKLLPGFGPYEQYF; D gene: -; J gene: TRBJ2-7; clone size: -; V gene: TRBV30
CDR3 DNA: TGTGCCAGCAGTTTGATGGGGAGTGCCTATGGCTACACCTTC; CDR3 protein: CASSLMGSAYGYTF; D gene: -; J gene: TRBJ1-2; clone size: few; V gene: TRBV28
CDR3 DNA: TGTGCTAGCAGCTCACCGCGTTCAGGGGGCCTTGGTGAAGCTTTCTTT; CDR3 protein: CASSSPRSGGLGEAFF; D gene: TRBD1; J gene: TRBJ1-1; clone size: many; V gene: TRBV7-7
CDR3 DNA: TGTGCCAGCAGCCCCCTAGGACAGGGAGGCAATCAGCCCCAGCATTTT; CDR3 protein: CASSPLGQGGNQPQHF; D gene: TRBD1; J gene: TRBJ1-5; clone size: few; V gene: TRBV4-2
CDR3 DNA: TGTGCCAGCAAACGGGGCAGGGGACCTAACTATGGCTACACCTTC; CDR3 protein: CASKRGRGPNYGYTF; D gene: -; J gene: TRBJ1-2; clone size: -; V gene: TRBV2
CDR3 DNA: TGTGCCAGCAGTCCGAAAGTTATCGGGGAGCTGTTTTTT; CDR3 protein: CASSPKVIGELFF; D gene: -; J gene: TRBJ2-2; clone size: -; V gene: TRBV12-3/TRBV12-4
CDR3 DNA: TGTGCCACCAGGATCAGGGACGGCGGTGGACGCACTGAAGCTTTCTTT; CDR3 protein: CATRIRDGGGRTEAFF; D gene: -; J gene: TRBJ1-1; clone size: -; V gene: TRBV15